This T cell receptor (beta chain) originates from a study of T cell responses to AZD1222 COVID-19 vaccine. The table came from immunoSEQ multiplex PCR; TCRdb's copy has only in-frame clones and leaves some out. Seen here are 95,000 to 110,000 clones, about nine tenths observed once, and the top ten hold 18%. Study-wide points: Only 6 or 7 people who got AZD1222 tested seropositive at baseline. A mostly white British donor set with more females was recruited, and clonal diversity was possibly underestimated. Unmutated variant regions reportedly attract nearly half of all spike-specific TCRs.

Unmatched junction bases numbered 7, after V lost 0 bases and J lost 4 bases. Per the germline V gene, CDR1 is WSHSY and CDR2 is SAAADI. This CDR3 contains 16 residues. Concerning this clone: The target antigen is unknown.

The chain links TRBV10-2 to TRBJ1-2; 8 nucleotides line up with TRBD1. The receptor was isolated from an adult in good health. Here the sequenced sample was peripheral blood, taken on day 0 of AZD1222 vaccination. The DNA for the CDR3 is TGCGCCAGCAGTGAGTCGACAGGGGTTTCGGGCTATGGCTACACCTTC. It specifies CASSESTGVSGYGYTF.